This T cell receptor beta chain stems from a study of blood T cells in healthy people across ages. Study-wide findings and caveats: Donor CMV status was unknown, possibly confounding expanded clonotype changes.

Combining a sample-barcoded 5' primer with a J-beta primer mix, a second PCR ran for 7 to 11 cycles. One entry per CDR3 protein results from TCRdb running MiXCR on the 5' RACE reads. The sample records hundreds of thousands of distinct CDR3 sequences, around 21% being singletons. Concerning this clonotype itself: What it recognizes is unknown.

J was trimmed by 4 bases and V by 5 bases; bases with no gene match: 6. The CDR3 loop spans 14 amino acids. This TCR came from a man between 65 and 80 years old in good health. The V and J genes are TRBV12-3 or TRBV12-4 and TRBJ1-2; 8 bases agree with TRBD1. The sequenced sample was blood. The CDR3 reads CASSPRGLGYGYTF. The CDR3 DNA follows: TGTGCCAGCAGTCCCAGGGGGCTCGGCTATGGCTACACCTTC.